This T cell receptor (beta chain) originates from a study of T cell repertoires in cytomegalovirus infection. Study in general: It was the public TCR beta signatures that indicated both CMV infection and matching HLA type.

Whole-study results and caveats: There were HLA-C-restricted CMV-specific TCR beta clonotypes dominating the ex vivo response.

Via MiXCR, TCRdb re-called the reads, giving one row per CDR3 protein. The sample shows hundreds of thousands of distinct CDR3 sequences, about 30% of them seen only once. This clonotype was counted ten times or more. What it binds is not known. This CDR3 contains 15 residues. V dropped 1 base and J dropped 10; count of bases not matched to a gene: 10. CDR1 is SGHTA and CDR2 is FQGNSA in the germline V gene. J is TRBJ2-1 and V is TRBV7-2; 7 nucleotides agree with TRBD2. This clonotype was obtained from a human donor in good health (CMV status not recorded). Some clones in this sample may be carry-over from other donors' samples. The source material was cultured PBMCs, sampled from culture after CMV antigen stimulation. The CDR3 loop reads CASSLGRGGTGEQFF. In nucleotides, the CDR3 is TGTGCCAGCAGCTTAGGCCGGGGAGGGACGGGCGAGCAGTTCTTC.